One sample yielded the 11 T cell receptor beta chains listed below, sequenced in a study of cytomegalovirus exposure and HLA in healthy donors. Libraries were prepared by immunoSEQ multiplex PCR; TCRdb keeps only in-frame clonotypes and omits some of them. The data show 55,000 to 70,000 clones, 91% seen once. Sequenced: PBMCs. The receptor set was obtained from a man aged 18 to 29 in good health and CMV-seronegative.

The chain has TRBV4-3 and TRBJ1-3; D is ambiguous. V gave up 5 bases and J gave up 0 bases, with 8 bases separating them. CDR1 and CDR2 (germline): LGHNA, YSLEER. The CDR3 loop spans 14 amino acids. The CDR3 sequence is CASSSGYSGNTIYF. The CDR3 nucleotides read TGCGCCAGCAGCAGCGGGTACTCTGGAAACACCATATATTTT.

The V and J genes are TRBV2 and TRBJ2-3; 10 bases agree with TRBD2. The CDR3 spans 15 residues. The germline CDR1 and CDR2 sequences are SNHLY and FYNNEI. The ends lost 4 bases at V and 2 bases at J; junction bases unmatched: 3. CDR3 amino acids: CASSGGTSDTDTQYF. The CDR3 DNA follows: TGTGCCAGCAGTGGCGGGACTAGCGACACAGATACGCAGTATTTT.

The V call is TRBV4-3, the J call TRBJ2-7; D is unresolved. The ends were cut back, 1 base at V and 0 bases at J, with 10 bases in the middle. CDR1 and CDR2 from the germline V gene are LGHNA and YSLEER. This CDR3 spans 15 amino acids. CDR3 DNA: TGCGCCAGCAGCCAAGGCTTCGCCAGCTCCTACGAGCAGTACTTC. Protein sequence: CASSQGFASSYEQYF.

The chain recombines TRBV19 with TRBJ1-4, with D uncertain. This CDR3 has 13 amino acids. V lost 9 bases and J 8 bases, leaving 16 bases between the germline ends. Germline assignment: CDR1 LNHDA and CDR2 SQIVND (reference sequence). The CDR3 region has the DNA TGTGCCAGCTCTCGCCCGGGAGGGGAAAAACTGTTTTTT. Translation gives CASSRPGGEKLFF.

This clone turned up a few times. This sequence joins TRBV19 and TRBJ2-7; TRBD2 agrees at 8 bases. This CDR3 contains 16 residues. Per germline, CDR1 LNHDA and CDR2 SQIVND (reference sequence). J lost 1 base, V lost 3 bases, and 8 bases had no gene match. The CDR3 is CASSMAAASGSYEQYF. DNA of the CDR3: TGTGCCAGTAGTATGGCCGCCGCTAGCGGGTCCTACGAGCAGTACTTC.

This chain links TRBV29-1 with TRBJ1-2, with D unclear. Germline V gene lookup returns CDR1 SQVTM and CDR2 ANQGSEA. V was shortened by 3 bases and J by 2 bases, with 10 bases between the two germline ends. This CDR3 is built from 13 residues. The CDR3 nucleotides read TGCAGCGTTGATATGGCAGCGAACTATGGCTACACCTTC. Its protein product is CSVDMAANYGYTF. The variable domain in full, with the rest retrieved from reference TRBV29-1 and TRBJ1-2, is SAVISQKPSRDICQRGTSLTIQCQVDSQVTMMFWYRQQPGQSLTLIATANQGSEATYESGFVIDKFPISRPNLTFSTLTVSNMSPEDSSIYLCSVDMAANYGYTFGSGTRLTVV.

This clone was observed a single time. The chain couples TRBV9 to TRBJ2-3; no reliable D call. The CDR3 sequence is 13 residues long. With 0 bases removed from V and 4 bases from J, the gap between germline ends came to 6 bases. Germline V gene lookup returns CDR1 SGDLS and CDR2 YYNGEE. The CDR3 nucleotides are TGTGCCAGCAGCGTAGACTTGGCAGATACGCAGTATTTT. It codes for CASSVDLADTQYF.

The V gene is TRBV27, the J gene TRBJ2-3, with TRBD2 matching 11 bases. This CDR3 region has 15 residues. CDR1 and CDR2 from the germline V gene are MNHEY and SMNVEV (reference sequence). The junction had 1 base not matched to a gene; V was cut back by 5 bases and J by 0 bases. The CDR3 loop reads CASSGLAGSTDTQYF. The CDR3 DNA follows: TGTGCCAGCAGTGGACTAGCGGGTAGCACAGATACGCAGTATTTT.

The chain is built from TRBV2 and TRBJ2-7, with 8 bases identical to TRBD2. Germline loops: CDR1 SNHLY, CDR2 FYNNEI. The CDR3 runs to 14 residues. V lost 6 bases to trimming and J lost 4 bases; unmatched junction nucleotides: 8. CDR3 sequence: CASRLTSGGYEQYF. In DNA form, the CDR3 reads TGTGCCAGCAGATTAACTAGCGGTGGGTACGAGCAGTACTTC.

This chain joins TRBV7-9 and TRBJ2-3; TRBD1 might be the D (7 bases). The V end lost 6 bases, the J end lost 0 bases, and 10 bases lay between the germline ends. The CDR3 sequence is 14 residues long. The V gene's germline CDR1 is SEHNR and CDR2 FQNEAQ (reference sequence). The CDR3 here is CASRRDRSTDTQYF. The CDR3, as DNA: TGTGCCAGCAGGCGGGACAGAAGCACAGATACGCAGTATTTT.

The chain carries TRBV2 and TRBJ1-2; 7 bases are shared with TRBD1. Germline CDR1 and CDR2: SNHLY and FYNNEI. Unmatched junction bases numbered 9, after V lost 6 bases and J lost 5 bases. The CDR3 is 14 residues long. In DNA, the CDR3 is TGTGCCAGCAGCCGGGACAGCTCCCCTTATGGCTACACCTTC. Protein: CASSRDSSPYGYTF. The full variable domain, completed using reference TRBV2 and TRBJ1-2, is EPEVTQTPSHQVTQMGQEVILRCVPISNHLYFYWYRQILGQKVEFLVSFYNNEISEKSEIFDDQFSVERPDGSNFTLKIRSTKLEDSAMYFCASSRDSSPYGYTFGSGTRLTVV.